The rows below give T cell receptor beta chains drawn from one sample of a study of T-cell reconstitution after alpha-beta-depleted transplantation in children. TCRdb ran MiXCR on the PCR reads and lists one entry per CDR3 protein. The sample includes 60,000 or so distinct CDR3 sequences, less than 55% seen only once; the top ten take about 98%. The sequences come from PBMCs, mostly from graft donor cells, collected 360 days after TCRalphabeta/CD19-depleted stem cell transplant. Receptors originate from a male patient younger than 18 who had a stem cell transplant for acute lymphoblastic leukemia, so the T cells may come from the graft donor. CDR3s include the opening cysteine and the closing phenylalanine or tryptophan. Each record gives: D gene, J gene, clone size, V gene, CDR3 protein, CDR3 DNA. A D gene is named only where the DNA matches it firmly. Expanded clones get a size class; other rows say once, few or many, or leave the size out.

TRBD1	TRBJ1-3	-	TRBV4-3	CASSHGTGGGNTIYF	TGCGCCAGCAGCCACGGGACAGGCGGAGGAAACACCATATATTTT
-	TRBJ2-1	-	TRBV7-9	CASSPGGTIYNEQFF	TGTGCCAGCAGCCCGGGGGGCACCATATACAATGAGCAGTTCTTC
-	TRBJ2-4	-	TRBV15	CATSRGTSILAKNIQYF	TGTGCCACCAGCAGAGGCACTAGCATCCTAGCCAAAAACATTCAGTACTTC
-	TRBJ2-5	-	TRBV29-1	CSVEGREETQYF	TGCAGCGTTGAAGGGCGGGAAGAGACCCAGTACTTC
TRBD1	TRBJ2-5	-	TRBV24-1	CATSSLRFPRWDSPGETQYF	TGTGCCACCAGCTCTCTCAGGTTCCCCCGTTGGGACAGCCCGGGGGAGACCCAGTACTTC
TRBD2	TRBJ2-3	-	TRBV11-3	CASSLVASGSNTDTQYF	TGTGCCAGCAGCTTAGTGGCTAGCGGGAGTAATACAGATACGCAGTATTTT
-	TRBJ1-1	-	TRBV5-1	CASSLEGREAFF	TGCGCCAGCAGCTTGGAGGGGCGTGAAGCTTTCTTT
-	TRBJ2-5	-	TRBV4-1	CASSLMGFGETQYF	TGCGCCAGCAGCCTGATGGGGTTTGGTGAGACCCAGTACTTC
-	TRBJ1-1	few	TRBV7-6	CASSLAPGQGTEAFF	TGTGCCAGCAGCTTAGCCCCAGGGCAAGGTACTGAAGCTTTCTTT
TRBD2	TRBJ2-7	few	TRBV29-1	CSVEWTSGSYEQYF	TGCAGCGTTGAATGGACTAGCGGGAGTTACGAGCAGTACTTC
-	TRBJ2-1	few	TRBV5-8	CASSSRTGNERFF	TGTGCCAGCAGCTCACGCACAGGGAACGAACGGTTCTTC
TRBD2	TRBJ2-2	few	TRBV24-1	CATSAPNGLAVGELFF	TGTGCCACCAGTGCCCCCAACGGACTAGCGGTCGGGGAGCTGTTTTTT
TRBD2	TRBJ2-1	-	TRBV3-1	CASSPPSSGRHHNEQFF	TGTGCCAGCAGCCCCCCTTCTAGCGGGAGACACCACAATGAGCAGTTCTTC
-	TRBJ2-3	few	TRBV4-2	CASSQDHWGTQYF	TGTGCCAGCAGCCAAGATCACTGGGGTACGCAGTATTTT
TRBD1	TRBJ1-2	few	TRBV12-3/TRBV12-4	CASSPGQGLSYGYTF	TGTGCCAGCAGTCCGGGACAGGGGCTAAGCTATGGCTACACCTTC
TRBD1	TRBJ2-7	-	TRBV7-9	CASALAESPGGYEQYF	TGTGCCAGCGCCCTCGCTGAGTCCCCAGGGGGCTACGAGCAGTACTTC
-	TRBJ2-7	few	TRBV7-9	CASSARRDYEQYF	TGTGCCAGCAGCGCCAGACGGGACTACGAGCAGTACTTC
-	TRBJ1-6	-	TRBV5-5	CASNAGLYNSPLHF	TGTGCCAGCAACGCGGGTCTCTATAATTCACCCCTCCACTTT
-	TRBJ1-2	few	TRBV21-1	CASSKDTGPALYGYTF	TGTGCCAGCAGCAAAGATACGGGTCCGGCCCTCTATGGCTACACCTTC
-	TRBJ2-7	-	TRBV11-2	CASSLTPGATYEQYF	TGTGCCAGCAGCCTTACACCGGGGGCGACCTACGAGCAGTACTTC
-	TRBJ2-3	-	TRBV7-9	CASRITDTQYF	TGTGCCAGCAGGATCACAGATACGCAGTATTTT
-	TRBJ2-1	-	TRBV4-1	CASSQVSSSYNEQFF	TGCGCCAGCAGCCAAGTAAGCAGCTCCTACAATGAGCAGTTCTTC
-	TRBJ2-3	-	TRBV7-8	CASSLGADTQYF	TGTGCCAGCAGCTTAGGTGCAGATACGCAGTATTTT
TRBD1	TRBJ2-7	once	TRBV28	CASSLFSTGYEQYF	TGTGCCAGCAGTTTATTTTCGACAGGGTACGAGCAGTACTTC
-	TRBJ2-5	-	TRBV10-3	CAIRDPNSYQETQYF	TGTGCCATCAGGGACCCAAATTCTTACCAAGAGACCCAGTACTTC